This T cell receptor beta chain comes out of a study of cytomegalovirus exposure and HLA in healthy donors. Study summary: The platform used for the roughly 130 validation repertoires matched that of the roughly 700 first-cohort repertoires, a later analysis reported.

Findings and limits, study-wide: Reports indicated that the classifier achieved high specificity and sensitivity in diagnosing cytomegalovirus status. In vitro experiments confirmed that three CMV-associated chains were specific for CMV antigens.

Per the germline V gene, CDR1 is MNHNS and CDR2 is SASEGT. The CDR3 is 13 amino acids. V lost 6 bases, J lost 4 bases, and 5 bases stayed unmatched. Comments on this clone: The antigen is unknown.

Sequencing used immunoSEQ multiplex PCR; TCRdb keeps in-frame clones, though not all of them. The table includes a few hundred thousand clones, 85% to 90% detected once. The source material was PBMCs. This receptor was obtained from a woman younger than 30 in good health and CMV-seronegative. The chain recombines TRBV6-1 with TRBJ1-1; 7 nucleotides align to TRBD1. The DNA for the CDR3 is TGTGCCAGCAGACACGCAGGGGGCACTGAAGCTTTCTTT. Translated, it gives CASRHAGGTEAFF.